A single sample is the source of the 12 T cell receptor beta chains below, sequenced in a study of neurological immune-mediated disorders. Using its own MiXCR run on the 5' RACE reads, TCRdb lists one record per CDR3 protein. The table lists about 46,000 distinct CDR3 sequences, 9% to 12% of them singletons. Sequencing was done on a sample of PBMCs. These receptors all stem from a man between 65 and 85 years old with HTLV-1-associated myelopathy (HAM/TSP).

In its sample, this clonotype was seen many times. The genes are TRBV3-1 and TRBJ2-2; perhaps TRBD2 as D (5 bases). The CDR3 spans 11 residues. V was clipped by 9 bases and J by 5 bases, with 7 bases between them. CDR1 is LGHDT, CDR2 YNNKEL, per germline (reference sequence). The CDR3 sequence: CASTRTGELFF. As DNA, the CDR3 is TGTGCCAGTACTAGAACCGGGGAGCTGTTTTTT.

This clonotype showed up many times. The chain joins TRBV20-1 to TRBJ1-2; TRBD1 is a possible D gene (6 bases). This CDR3 has 14 amino acids. V lost 6 bases, J lost 4 bases, and 18 bases lay in between. Germline CDR1 reads DFQATT; CDR2 reads SNEGSKA (reference sequence). CDR3 sequence: CSAPRQAPGYGYTF. The CDR3 DNA sequence: TGCAGTGCGCCTCGACAGGCCCCTGGCTATGGCTACACCTTC.

Ten or more counts support this clonotype. The gene calls are TRBV5-1 and TRBJ2-2; D gene unclear. V shed 4 bases and J shed 3 bases, with 16 bases lying between them. Germline V gene sequence: CDR1 SGHRS, CDR2 YFSETQ. This CDR3 spans 16 amino acids. CDR3 DNA: TGCGCCAGCAGCACGCAGACCAGTCCGGACACCGGGGAGCTGTTTTTT. Residues: CASSTQTSPDTGELFF.

In the case of this clonotype: The junction differs from germline at one of its ends, possibly a read error. The CDR3 reads CASSLGDRDKETQYF. The CDR3 DNA reads TGCGCCAGCAGCTTGGGGGACAGGGATAAGGAGACCCAGTACTTC. This chain links TRBV5-5 with TRBJ2-5; 9 bases fit TRBD1. Germline CDR1 is SGHKS and CDR2 is YYEKEE (reference sequence). The CDR3 sequence is 15 residues long.

This clonotype was found many times. DNA of the CDR3: TGTGCCACCAGTGATGGGCTAGCGGGAGTAAGAGAGCAGTTCTTC. Translation: CATSDGLAGVREQFF. This chain links TRBV24-1 with TRBJ2-1; 10 bases agree with TRBD2. The V gene end was trimmed by 3 bases and the J gene end by 10 bases; junction bases not matched to a gene: 8. The length of the CDR3 is 15 residues. Germline CDR1 and CDR2: KGHDR and SFDVKD.

Worth noting for this clonotype: This may be a read error: a much more frequent sequence differs by one nucleotide. J is TRBJ2-3 and V is TRBV12-3 or TRBV12-4; no clear D gene. V lost 10 bases to trimming and J lost 12 bases, with 23 bases between them. The CDR3 covers 13 residues. The CDR3 DNA reads TGTGCCAACAGCCAGGCGTTAAGGTCGGTTCAGTATTTT. Translation: CANSQALRSVQYF.

This clonotype was found many times. The chain employs TRBV6-2 or TRBV6-3 and TRBJ2-7; D is ambiguous. Germline V gives CDR1 MNHEY, CDR2 SVGEGT. Trimming pared 5 bases from V and 3 bases from J, leaving 5 bases between. CDR3 size: 11 residues. CDR3 amino acids: CASSDSYEQYF. DNA for the CDR3: TGTGCCAGCAGTGATAGCTACGAGCAGTACTTC.

This clonotype was found many times. This sequence joins TRBV12-3 or TRBV12-4 and TRBJ1-2, with D perhaps matching TRBD1 (5 bases). The CDR3 consists of 13 residues. V was clipped by 8 bases and J by 7 bases, with 17 bases between them. CDR3 amino acids: CASGGGSFSGYTF. The DNA for the CDR3 is TGTGCCAGCGGGGGGGGGAGTTTCAGTGGCTACACCTTC.

This chain links TRBV28 with TRBJ2-5, with 15 nucleotides matching TRBD2. V was clipped by 6 bases and J by 4 bases; unmatched bases: 12. Per the germline V gene, CDR1 is MDHEN and CDR2 is SYDVKM. The CDR3 has 18 residues. CDR3 residues: CASSSTGGLAGGRETQYF. CDR3 DNA: TGTGCCAGCAGCTCTACAGGGGGACTAGCGGGAGGTCGAGAGACCCAGTACTTC.

This clonotype showed up many times. The chain combines TRBV28 with TRBJ2-3; the D gene is possibly TRBD1 (5 bases). Between the trimmed V and J ends, which lost 6 bases and 2 bases, there was a span of 9 bases. This CDR3 comprises 13 residues. Germline V gene sequence: CDR1 MDHEN, CDR2 SYDVKM. As DNA, the CDR3 is TGTGCCAGCAGGACAGAGTACACAGATACGCAGTATTTT. It yields the protein CASRTEYTDTQYF. The whole variable domain, filled in from reference TRBV28 and TRBJ2-3, reads DVKVTQSSRYLVKRTGEKVFLECVQDMDHENMFWYRQDPGLGLRLIYFSYDVKMKEKGDIPEGYSVSREKKERFSLILESASTNQTSMYLCASRTEYTDTQYFGPGTRLTVL.

The chain carries TRBV11-2 and TRBJ2-7; 8 bases fit TRBD2. Per germline, CDR1 SGHAT and CDR2 FQNNGV. CDR3 length: 14 amino acids. J lost 1 base, V lost 5 bases, and 4 bases had no gene match. The CDR3 sequence: CASSLSGISYEQYF. The CDR3 DNA is TGTGCCAGCAGCCTTAGCGGGATTTCCTACGAGCAGTACTTC.

This clonotype was observed a few times. V is TRBV27 and J is TRBJ2-6, with 7 bases that match TRBD1. CDR1 and CDR2 (germline): MNHEY, SMNVEV (reference sequence). The CDR3 extends over 14 amino acids. Unmatched junction bases numbered 7, after V lost 7 bases and J lost 7 bases. The CDR3 nucleotides read TGTGCCAGCAAGGGGGCTGCCCGAGCCAACGTCCTGACTTTC. It specifies CASKGAARANVLTF.